Listed below are T cell receptor beta chains from one sample, sequenced in a study of cytomegalovirus exposure and HLA in healthy donors. This table comes from immunoSEQ multiplex PCR, and its TCRdb copy is limited to in-frame clones, with some not included. The sample includes around 190,000 clones, 9.5% seen only once; the top ten take approximately 1.4%. Sequenced sample: PBMCs. All receptors derive from a woman aged 25 to 39 in good health and CMV-seropositive. Each CDR3 is given with its conserved first and last residue. A D gene is named only where the DNA matches it firmly. Clone size is not always given. Where it is, it says once, few, many or a class for expanded clones.

j_call v_call clone_size d_call cdr3_nt cdr3_aa
TRBJ1-1 TRBV2 few TRBD1 TGTGCCAGCGCGGACAGGGGAGAAACATTAGCTTTCTTT CASADRGETLAFF
TRBJ2-1 TRBV12-5 - TRBD2 TGTGCTAGTGGCCTTGGAAGCGGGGGAAACAATGAGCAGTTCTTC CASGLGSGGNNEQFF
TRBJ1-5 TRBV5-1 - TRBD1 TGCGCCAGCAGCTTGTCGGGACAGGTCGATCAGCCCCAGCATTTT CASSLSGQVDQPQHF
TRBJ2-3 TRBV7-9 - TRBD1 TGTGCCAGCAGCATAGGACAGGGGGGCCGCGATACGCAGTATTTT CASSIGQGGRDTQYF
TRBJ1-2 TRBV5-6 - TRBD1 TGTGCCAGCAGCTTAGGACAGGCTTCTGGCTACACCTTC CASSLGQASGYTF
TRBJ2-7 TRBV5-6 - - TGTGCCAGCAGCTCCTATCGGGACTGGTACGAGCAGTACTTC CASSSYRDWYEQYF
TRBJ1-5 TRBV12-2 - - TGTGCAAGTCGCTTCGTACAGCATTTT CASRFVQHF
TRBJ1-1 TRBV14 - - TGTGCCAGCAGCCAGGGGGCGGGAGGAGCTTTCTTT CASSQGAGGAFF
TRBJ2-5 TRBV7-8 few TRBD2 TGTGCCAGCCGAACTAGCGTTAAAGAGACCCAGTACTTC CASRTSVKETQYF
TRBJ1-2 TRBV5-6 - TRBD1 TGTGCCAGCAGCTTGAAGCAGGGGGCCGGGGGAGGCTATGGCTACACCTTC CASSLKQGAGGGYGYTF
TRBJ2-7 TRBV7-9 few - TGTGCCAGCAGCTTAGTCCCGGAAACGGCGGGCGAGCAGTACTTC CASSLVPETAGEQYF
TRBJ1-2 TRBV5-1 many - TGCGCCAGCAGCTTGAGGGAGCTCTCTAACTATGGCTACACCTTC CASSLRELSNYGYTF
TRBJ2-5 TRBV10-1 few - TGCGCCAGCCTCCCTACCGGAGGGGTTAAGACCCAGTACTTC CASLPTGGVKTQYF
TRBJ2-7 TRBV4-1 - TRBD1 TGCGCCAGCAGCCGAGGACAGGGGGCCTACGAGCAGTACTTC CASSRGQGAYEQYF
TRBJ2-5 TRBV11-2 few TRBD2 TGTGCCAGCAGGTTCTCAGCGGGAGGTCGGGAGACCCAGTACTTC CASRFSAGGRETQYF
TRBJ1-4 TRBV27 few TRBD1 TGTGCCAGCAGTCCGGGACAGGGGCCAACTAATGAAAAACTGTTTTTT CASSPGQGPTNEKLFF
TRBJ2-1 TRBV10-1 few - TGCGCCAGCAGTGAATCGGTGGGCCGCTACAATGAGCAGTTCTTC CASSESVGRYNEQFF
TRBJ2-1 TRBV5-1 - TRBD2 TGCGCCAGCAGCTTGGCAAGGAGGACTAGCCAAATCAATGAGCAGTTCTTC CASSLARRTSQINEQFF
TRBJ2-3 TRBV11-1 few TRBD1 TGTGCCAGCAGCCCTCGGGGCAGGGGGCATAAAGATACGCAGTATTTT CASSPRGRGHKDTQYF
TRBJ1-2 TRBV5-6 few - TGTGCCAGCAGCTTGGGGGCAGGGGATTTCTATGGCTACACCTTC CASSLGAGDFYGYTF
TRBJ2-7 TRBV6-1 few TRBD1 TGTGCCAGCAGTGTTGACAGGGAGTCCTACGAGCAGTACTTC CASSVDRESYEQYF
TRBJ1-1 TRBV23-1 few - TGCGCCAGCAGTCTGGTTTCCGAGGGCACTGAAGCTTTCTTT CASSLVSEGTEAFF
TRBJ1-4 TRBV30 few - TGTGCCGGCACAGGACGACTGGGTGAAAAACTGTTTTTT CAGTGRLGEKLFF
TRBJ2-3 TRBV4-2 few TRBD2 TGTGCCAGCAGCCAAGGACTAGCGGGTTCACTAACAGATACGCAGTATTTT CASSQGLAGSLTDTQYF
TRBJ2-5 TRBV12-5 few TRBD2 TGTGCTAGTGGTTTGTGGCTAGCGGGTCCCTACCAAGAGACCCAGTACTTC CASGLWLAGPYQETQYF
TRBJ2-5 TRBV7-8 few TRBD1 TGTGCCAGCAGCCCCCACCGGGACAGCAAGCTCCAAGAGACCCAGTACTTC CASSPHRDSKLQETQYF
TRBJ1-2 TRBV7-8 few TRBD1 TGTGCCAGCAGCTTTGGGACAGGGGGGGGCTACACCTTC CASSFGTGGGYTF
TRBJ2-7 TRBV7-2 - TRBD2 TGTGCCAGCAGCTTAGTGACTAGCGGGGTCTACGAGCAGTACTTC CASSLVTSGVYEQYF
TRBJ2-3 TRBV2 few - TGTGCCAGCAGTGAAGTAAGCGTAGTCACAGATACGCAGTATTTT CASSEVSVVTDTQYF
TRBJ1-2 TRBV2 - TRBD1 TGTGCCAGTAGCGCAAGGACAGGGTATGGCTACACCTTC CASSARTGYGYTF
TRBJ2-3 TRBV5-1 once - TGCGCCAGCAGTAATAGGCGGGCCACAGATACGCAGTATTTT CASSNRRATDTQYF
TRBJ2-6 TRBV18 many - TGTGCCAGCTCACCGGTGGAGATTTCTGGGGCCAACGTCCTGACTTTC CASSPVEISGANVLTF
TRBJ2-1 TRBV5-4 few TRBD2 TGTGCCAGCAGCTTGGGCTGGGCGGGAGGGGGGAATGAGCAGTTCTTC CASSLGWAGGGNEQFF
TRBJ1-5 TRBV5-1 - - TGCGCCAGCAGCTTGGCCGTGGGGCATCAGCCCCAGCATTTT CASSLAVGHQPQHF
TRBJ1-2 TRBV7-2 few - TGTGCCATCCGGACAAGATCTGGCTATGGCTACACCTTC CAIRTRSGYGYTF
TRBJ1-2 TRBV30 - - TGTGCCTGGAGTACAGGGAGGGGGGGCTATGGCTACACCTTC CAWSTGRGGYGYTF
TRBJ1-2 TRBV12-5 few TRBD1 TGTGCTAGTGGTTCGCGGGACAGGGGGCCTCCGAACTATGGCTACACCTTC CASGSRDRGPPNYGYTF
TRBJ2-3 TRBV5-1 - TRBD2 TGCGCCAGCAGCCACGGGACTAGCGGGACGGAAGATACGCAGTATTTT CASSHGTSGTEDTQYF
TRBJ1-1 TRBV18 few - TGTGCCAGCTCACCCCGCACGAGGGACACTGAAGCTTTCTTT CASSPRTRDTEAFF
TRBJ1-2 TRBV4-1 few TRBD1 TGCGCCAGCAGCCAACCTTACCGGGACAGGGGAAACTATGGCTACACCTTC CASSQPYRDRGNYGYTF
TRBJ2-1 TRBV6-1 few TRBD1 TGTGCCAGCAGTGGAGACAGGGCGAATCTGAACAATGAGCAGTTCTTC CASSGDRANLNNEQFF
TRBJ2-7 TRBV21-1 few - TGTGCCAGCAGCAAAGTGAACGGAGAAACTCCCTACGAGCAGTACTTC CASSKVNGETPYEQYF
TRBJ1-2 TRBV6-7 - - TGTGCCAGCACCTCGGGTGTGCAAGGCTACACCTTC CASTSGVQGYTF
TRBJ2-1 TRBV2 few - TGTGCCATTCTGCTGGAGCGGGCCTACAATGAGCAGTTCTTC CAILLERAYNEQFF
TRBJ2-1 TRBV7-2 - TRBD2 TGTGCCAGCAGCTCGCAGTCCTTACTAGCGGGAGGCAATGAGCAGTTCTTC CASSSQSLLAGGNEQFF